The subject of this entry is one TCR beta chain. PCR amplification relied on 60 Vbeta primers (plus 13 Jbeta primers). Assay: immunoSEQ multiplex PCR; the TCRdb copy retains only in-frame clones and omits some. The table lists 170,000 or so clones, 84% of them singletons. The data are from a study of cytomegalovirus exposure and HLA in healthy donors. Germline V gives CDR1 LNHNV, CDR2 YYDKDF (reference sequence). V was trimmed by 3 bases and J by 4 bases, leaving 12 bases between them. The CDR3 runs 14 residues. The J gene is TRBJ1-1, the V gene TRBV15, with a tentative D call TRBD1 (5 bases). The receptor's source is a man aged 18 to 35 in good health and CMV-seronegative. The sequenced material came from PBMCs. The CDR3 sequence: CATSRLGEATEAFF. DNA of the CDR3: TGTGCCACCAGCAGGTTGGGGGAGGCCACTGAAGCTTTCTTT.